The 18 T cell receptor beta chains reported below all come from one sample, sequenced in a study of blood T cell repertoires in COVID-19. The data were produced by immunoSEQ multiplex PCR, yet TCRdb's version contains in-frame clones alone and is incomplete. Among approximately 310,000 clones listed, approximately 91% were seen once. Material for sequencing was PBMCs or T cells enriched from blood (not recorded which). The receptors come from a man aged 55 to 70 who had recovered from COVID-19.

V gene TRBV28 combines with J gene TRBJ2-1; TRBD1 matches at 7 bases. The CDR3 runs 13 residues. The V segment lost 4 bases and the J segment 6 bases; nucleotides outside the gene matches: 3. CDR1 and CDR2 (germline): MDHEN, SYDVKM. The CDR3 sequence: CASSSAGGNEQFF. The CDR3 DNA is TGTGCCAGCAGTTCTGCAGGGGGCAATGAGCAGTTCTTC.

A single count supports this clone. DNA for the CDR3: TGTGCCAGCAGTTTACAGGGGGGAGCCTACGAGCAGTACTTC. This gives the protein CASSLQGGAYEQYF. V usage is TRBV6-2 or TRBV6-3 and J usage is TRBJ2-7; 8 bases align to TRBD1. Looked up from germline, CDR1 is MNHEY and CDR2 is SVGEGT. The CDR3 is made up of 14 amino acids. J was trimmed by 2 bases and V by 4 bases; bases with no gene match: 4.

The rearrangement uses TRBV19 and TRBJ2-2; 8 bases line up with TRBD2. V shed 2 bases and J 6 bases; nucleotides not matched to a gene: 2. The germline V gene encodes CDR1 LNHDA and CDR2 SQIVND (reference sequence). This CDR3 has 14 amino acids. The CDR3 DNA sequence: TGTGCCAGTAGTATAACTAGCGGTGCCGGGGAGCTGTTTTTT. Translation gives CASSITSGAGELFF.

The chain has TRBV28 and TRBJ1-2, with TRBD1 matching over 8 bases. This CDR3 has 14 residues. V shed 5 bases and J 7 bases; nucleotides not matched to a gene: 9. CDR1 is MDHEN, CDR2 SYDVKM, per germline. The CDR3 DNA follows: TGTGCCAGCAGTCCAGGGGACAGGTATGGTGGCTACACCTTC. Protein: CASSPGDRYGGYTF.

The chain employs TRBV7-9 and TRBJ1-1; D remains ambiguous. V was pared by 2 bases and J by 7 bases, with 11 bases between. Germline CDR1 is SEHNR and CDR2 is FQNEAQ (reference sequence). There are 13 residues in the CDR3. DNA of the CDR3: TGTGCCAGCAGCTTATCTTATACGGGTGAAGCTTTCTTT. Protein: CASSLSYTGEAFF.

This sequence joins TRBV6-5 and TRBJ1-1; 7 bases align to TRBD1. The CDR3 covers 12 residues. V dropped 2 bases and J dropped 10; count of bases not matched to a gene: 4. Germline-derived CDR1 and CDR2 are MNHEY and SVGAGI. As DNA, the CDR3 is TGTGCCAGCAGTTACGACAGGGAGGTAGCTTTCTTT. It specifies CASSYDREVAFF.

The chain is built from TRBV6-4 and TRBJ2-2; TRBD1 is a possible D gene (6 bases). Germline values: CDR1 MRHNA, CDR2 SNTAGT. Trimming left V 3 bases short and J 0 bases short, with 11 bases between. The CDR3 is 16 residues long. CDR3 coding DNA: TGTGCCAGCAGTGATACGGGACACCCGAACACCGGGGAGCTGTTTTTT. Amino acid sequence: CASSDTGHPNTGELFF.

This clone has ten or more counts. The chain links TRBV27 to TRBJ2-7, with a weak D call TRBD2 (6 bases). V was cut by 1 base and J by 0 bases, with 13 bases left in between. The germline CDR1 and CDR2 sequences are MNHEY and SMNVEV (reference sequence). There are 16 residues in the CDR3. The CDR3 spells CASSLLPGLSSYEQYF. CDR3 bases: TGTGCCAGCAGTTTATTGCCGGGACTTTCCTCCTACGAGCAGTACTTC.

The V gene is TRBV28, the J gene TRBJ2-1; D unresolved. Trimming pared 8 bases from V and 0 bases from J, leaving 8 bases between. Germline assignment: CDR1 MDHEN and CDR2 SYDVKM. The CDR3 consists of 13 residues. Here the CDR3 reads CASLHSSYNEQFF. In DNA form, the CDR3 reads TGTGCCAGCCTACACAGCTCCTACAATGAGCAGTTCTTC.

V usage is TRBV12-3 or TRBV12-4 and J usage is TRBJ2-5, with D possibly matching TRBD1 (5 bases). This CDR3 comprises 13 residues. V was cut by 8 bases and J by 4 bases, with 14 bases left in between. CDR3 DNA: TGTGCCAGCGTAAGCGATAGGGGAGAGACCCAGTACTTC. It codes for CASVSDRGETQYF.

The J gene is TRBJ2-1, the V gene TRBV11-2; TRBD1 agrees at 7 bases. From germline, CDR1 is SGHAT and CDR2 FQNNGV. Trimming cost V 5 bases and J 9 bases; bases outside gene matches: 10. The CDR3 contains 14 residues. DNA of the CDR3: TGTGCCAGCAGCCAAATACAGGGGAAAGGTGAGCAGTTCTTC. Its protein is CASSQIQGKGEQFF.

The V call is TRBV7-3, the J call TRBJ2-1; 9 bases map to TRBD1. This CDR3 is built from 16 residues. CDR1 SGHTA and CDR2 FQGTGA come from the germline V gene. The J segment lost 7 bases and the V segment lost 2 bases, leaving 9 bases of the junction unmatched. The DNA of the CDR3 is TGTGCCAGCAGCTTATGGCGGGACAGGGTAGAAAATGAGCAGTTCTTC. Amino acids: CASSLWRDRVENEQFF.

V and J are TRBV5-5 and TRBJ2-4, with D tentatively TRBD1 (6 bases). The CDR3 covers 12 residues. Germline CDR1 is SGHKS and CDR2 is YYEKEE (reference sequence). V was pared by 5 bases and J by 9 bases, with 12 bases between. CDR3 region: CASRGALGIQYF. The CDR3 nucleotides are TGTGCCAGCAGGGGGGCCTTAGGCATTCAGTACTTC.

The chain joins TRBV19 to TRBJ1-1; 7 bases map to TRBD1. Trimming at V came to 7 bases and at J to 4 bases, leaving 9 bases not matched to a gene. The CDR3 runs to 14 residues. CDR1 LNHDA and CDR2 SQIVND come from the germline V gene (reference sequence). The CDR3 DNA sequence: TGTGCCAGTAAAGTACAGGGGTCGGGCACTGAAGCTTTCTTT. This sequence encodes CASKVQGSGTEAFF.

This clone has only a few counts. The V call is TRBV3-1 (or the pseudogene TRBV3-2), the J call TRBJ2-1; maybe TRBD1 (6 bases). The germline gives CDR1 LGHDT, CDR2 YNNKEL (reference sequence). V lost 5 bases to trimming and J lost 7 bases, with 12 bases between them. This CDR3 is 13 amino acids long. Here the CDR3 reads CASSIDRFNEQFF. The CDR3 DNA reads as TGTGCCAGCAGCATCGACAGGTTTAATGAGCAGTTCTTC.

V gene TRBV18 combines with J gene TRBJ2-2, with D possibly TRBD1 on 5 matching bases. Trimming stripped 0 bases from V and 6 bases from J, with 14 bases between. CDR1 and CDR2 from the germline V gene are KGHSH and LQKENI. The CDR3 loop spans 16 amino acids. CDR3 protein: CASSPPSQGGPGELFF. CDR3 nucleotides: TGTGCCAGCTCACCACCAAGTCAGGGCGGCCCCGGGGAGCTGTTTTTT.

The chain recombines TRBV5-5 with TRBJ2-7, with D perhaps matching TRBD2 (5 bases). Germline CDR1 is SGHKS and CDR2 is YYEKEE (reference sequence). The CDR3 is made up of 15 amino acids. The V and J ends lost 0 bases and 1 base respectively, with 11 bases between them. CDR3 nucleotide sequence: TGTGCCAGCAGCTTGGTGAGGACGGGGTCCTACGAGCAGTACTTC. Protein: CASSLVRTGSYEQYF.

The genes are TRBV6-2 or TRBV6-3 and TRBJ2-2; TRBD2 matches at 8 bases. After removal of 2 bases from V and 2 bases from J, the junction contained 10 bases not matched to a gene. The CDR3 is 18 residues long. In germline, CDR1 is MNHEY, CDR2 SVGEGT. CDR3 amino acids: CASSYRRAGGFNTGELFF. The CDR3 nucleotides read TGTGCCAGCAGTTACCGTCGGGCGGGAGGATTTAACACCGGGGAGCTGTTTTTT.